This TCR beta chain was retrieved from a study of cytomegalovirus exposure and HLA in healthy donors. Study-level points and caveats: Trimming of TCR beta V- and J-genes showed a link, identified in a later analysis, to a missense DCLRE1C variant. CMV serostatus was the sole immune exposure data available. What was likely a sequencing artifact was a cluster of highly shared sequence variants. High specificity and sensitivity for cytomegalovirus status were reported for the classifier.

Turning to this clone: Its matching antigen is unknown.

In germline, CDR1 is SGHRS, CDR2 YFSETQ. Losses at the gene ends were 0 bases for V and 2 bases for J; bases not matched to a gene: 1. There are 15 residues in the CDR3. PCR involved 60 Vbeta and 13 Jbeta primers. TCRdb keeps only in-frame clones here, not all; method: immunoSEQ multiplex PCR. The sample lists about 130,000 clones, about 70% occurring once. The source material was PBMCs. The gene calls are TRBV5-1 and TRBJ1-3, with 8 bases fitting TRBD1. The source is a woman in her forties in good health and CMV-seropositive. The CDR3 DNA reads TGCGCCAGCAGCTTGGTACAGGGGGCTGGAAACACCATATATTTT. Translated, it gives CASSLVQGAGNTIYF.